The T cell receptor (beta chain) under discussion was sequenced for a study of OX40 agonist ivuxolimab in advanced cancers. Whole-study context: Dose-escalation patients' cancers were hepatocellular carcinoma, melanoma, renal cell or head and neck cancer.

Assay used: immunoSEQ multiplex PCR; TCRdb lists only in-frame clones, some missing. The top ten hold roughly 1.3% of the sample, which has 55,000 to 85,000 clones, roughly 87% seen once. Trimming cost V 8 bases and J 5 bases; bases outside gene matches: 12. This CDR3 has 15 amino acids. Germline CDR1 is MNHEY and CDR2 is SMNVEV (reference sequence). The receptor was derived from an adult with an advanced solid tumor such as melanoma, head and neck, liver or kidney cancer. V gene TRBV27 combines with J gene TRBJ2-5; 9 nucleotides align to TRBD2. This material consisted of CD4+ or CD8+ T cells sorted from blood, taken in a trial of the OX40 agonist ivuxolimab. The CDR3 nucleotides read TGTGCCAGCTCTCTGGCGGGGGGGCCGCGGGAGACCCAGTACTTC. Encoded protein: CASSLAGGPRETQYF.